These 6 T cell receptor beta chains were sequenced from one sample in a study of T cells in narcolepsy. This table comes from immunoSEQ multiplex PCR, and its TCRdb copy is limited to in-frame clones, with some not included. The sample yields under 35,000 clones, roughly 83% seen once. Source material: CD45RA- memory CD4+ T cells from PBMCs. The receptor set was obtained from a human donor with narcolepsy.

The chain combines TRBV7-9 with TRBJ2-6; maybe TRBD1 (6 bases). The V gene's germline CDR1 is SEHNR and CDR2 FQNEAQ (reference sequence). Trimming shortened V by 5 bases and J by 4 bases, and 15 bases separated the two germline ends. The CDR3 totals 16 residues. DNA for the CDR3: TGTGCCAGCAGCAGGTCAGGGGAAGCAGGGGCCAACGTCCTGACTTTC. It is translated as CASSRSGEAGANVLTF.

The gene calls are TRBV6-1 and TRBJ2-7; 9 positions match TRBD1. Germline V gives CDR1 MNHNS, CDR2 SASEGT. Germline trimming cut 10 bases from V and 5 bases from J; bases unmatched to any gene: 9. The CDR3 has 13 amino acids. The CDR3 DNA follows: TGTGCCACGCGGGGACAGGGTTATGACGAGCAGTACTTC. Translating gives CATRGQGYDEQYF.

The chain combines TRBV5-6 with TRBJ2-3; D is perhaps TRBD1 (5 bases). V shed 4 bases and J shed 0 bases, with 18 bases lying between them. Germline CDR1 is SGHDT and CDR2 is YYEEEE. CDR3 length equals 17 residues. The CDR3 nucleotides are TGTGCCAGCAGCAAATTGCAGAGTCGACAGAGCACAGATACGCAGTATTTT. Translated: CASSKLQSRQSTDTQYF.

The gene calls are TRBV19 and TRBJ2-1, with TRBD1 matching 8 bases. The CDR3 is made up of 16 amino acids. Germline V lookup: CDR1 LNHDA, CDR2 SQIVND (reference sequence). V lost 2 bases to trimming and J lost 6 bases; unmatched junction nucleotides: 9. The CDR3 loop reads CASSINDRGELNEQFF. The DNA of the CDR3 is TGTGCCAGTAGTATAAATGACAGGGGCGAACTCAATGAGCAGTTCTTC.

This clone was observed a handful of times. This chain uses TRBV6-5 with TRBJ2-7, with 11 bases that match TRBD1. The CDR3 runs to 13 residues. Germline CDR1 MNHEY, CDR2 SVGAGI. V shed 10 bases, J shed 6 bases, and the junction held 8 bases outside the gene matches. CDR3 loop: CATQRDRGVEQYF. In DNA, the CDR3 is TGTGCCACCCAGAGGGACAGGGGGGTCGAGCAGTACTTC.

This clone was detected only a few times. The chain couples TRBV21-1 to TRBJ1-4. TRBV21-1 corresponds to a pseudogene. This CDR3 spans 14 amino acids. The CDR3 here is CASSPPYGVEKLFF. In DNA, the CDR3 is TGTGCCAGCAGCCCGCCGTATGGGGTCGAAAAACTGTTTTTT.